This T cell receptor (beta chain) was sequenced in a study of cytomegalovirus exposure and HLA in healthy donors. Notes on the study in general: The study labeled 164 TCR beta chains cytomegalovirus-associated. Sequencing likely caused a cluster of highly shared sequence variants.

A word on this clone: Its antigen remains unknown.

PCR primers comprised 60 Vbeta and 13 Jbeta primers. Assay used: immunoSEQ multiplex PCR; TCRdb lists only in-frame clones, some missing. The profile shows under 200,000 clones, approximately 67% of them singletons. Germline V CDR1 and CDR2: LNHDA, SQIVND (reference sequence). Trimming at V came to 4 bases and at J to 1 base, leaving 3 bases not matched to a gene. The CDR3 is 14 residues long. This TCR derives from a woman aged 18-30 years in good health and CMV-seropositive. Sequencing used PBMCs. This chain uses TRBV19 with TRBJ1-2; TRBD1 matches at 7 bases. The CDR3 sequence: CASSTRDSNYGYTF. CDR3 coding DNA: TGTGCCAGTAGTACCCGGGACAGTAACTATGGCTACACCTTC.